This T cell receptor (beta chain) derives from a study of shared clonotypes between healthy human individuals. Study conclusions and caveats: Clonotypes not shared had lower generation probabilities than those common to all four donors. The naive CD4 repertoires of several donors were compared, and 5% to 6.5% of clonotypes were shared.

Produced via immunoSEQ multiplex PCR; TCRdb's table is partial and in-frame only. The sample holds around 1,000,000 clones, roughly 80% seen once. From CD4+ cells came CD45RA+ naive and CD45RA-negative memory subsets. There are 13 residues in the CDR3. Germline CDR1 reads MNHEY; CDR2 reads SMNVEV (reference sequence). Trimming removed 7 bases from V and 12 bases from J, with 19 bases in between. With respect to this clone: Its specificity is not known.

This chain joins TRBV27 and TRBJ2-1, with D tentatively TRBD2 (5 bases). The material sequenced was memory CD4+ T cells from PBMCs. Subset specified: CD45RA-negative fraction. The TCR originated in a man aged 18 to 29 in good health. Some clones in this sample may be carry-over from other donors' samples. DNA of the CDR3: TGTGCCAGCACCCCACTGGGAGCGTACGGGCAGTTCTTC. As protein: CASTPLGAYGQFF.